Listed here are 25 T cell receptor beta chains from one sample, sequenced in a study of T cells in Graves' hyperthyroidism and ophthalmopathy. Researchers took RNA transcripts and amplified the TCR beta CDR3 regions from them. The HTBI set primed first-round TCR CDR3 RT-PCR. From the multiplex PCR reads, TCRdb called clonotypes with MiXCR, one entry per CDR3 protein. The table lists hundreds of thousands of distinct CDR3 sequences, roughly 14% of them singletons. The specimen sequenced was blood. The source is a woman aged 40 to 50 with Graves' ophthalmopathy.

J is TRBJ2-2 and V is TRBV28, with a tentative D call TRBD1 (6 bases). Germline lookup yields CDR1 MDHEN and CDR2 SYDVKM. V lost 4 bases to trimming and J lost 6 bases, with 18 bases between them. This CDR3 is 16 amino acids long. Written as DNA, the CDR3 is TGTGCCAGCAGTTCCTGGGAACAGGGTGTGTCCGGGGAGCTGTTTTTT. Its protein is CASSSWEQGVSGELFF.

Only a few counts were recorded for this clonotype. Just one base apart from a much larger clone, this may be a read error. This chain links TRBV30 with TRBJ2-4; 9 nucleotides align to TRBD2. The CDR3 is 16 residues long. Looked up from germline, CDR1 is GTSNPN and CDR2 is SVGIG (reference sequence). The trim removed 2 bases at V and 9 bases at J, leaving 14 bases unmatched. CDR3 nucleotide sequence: TGTGCCTGGAGTTTGCTTAGCGGGAGCACTCTCAGCATTCAGTACTTC. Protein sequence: CAWSLLSGSTLSIQYF.

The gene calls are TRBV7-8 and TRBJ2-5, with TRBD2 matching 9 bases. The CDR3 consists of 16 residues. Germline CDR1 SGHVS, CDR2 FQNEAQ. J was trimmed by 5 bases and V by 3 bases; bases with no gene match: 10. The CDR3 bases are TGTGCCAGCAGCTTTATCGCGGGAGGGCCGGGGGAGACCCAGTACTTC. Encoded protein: CASSFIAGGPGETQYF. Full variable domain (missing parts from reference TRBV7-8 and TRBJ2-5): GAGVSQSPRYKVAKRGQDVALRCDPISGHVSLFWYQQALGQGPEFLTYFQNEAQLDKSGLPSDRFFAERPEGSVSTLKIQRTQQEDSAVYLCASSFIAGGPGETQYFGPGTRLLVL.

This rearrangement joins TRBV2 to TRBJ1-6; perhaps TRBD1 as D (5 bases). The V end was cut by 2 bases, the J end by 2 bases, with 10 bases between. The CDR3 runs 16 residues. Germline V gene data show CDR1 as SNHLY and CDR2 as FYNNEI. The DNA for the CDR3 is TGTGCCAGCAGTGAACTGGGACGGACCTATAATTCACCCCTCCACTTT. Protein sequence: CASSELGRTYNSPLHF.

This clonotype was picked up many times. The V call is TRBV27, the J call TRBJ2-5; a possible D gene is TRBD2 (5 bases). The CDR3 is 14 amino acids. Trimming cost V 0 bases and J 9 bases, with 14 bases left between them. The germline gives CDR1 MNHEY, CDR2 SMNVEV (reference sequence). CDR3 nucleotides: TGTGCCAGCAGTTTATCGGGGAGCCACAGAGCCCAGTACTTC. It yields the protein CASSLSGSHRAQYF.

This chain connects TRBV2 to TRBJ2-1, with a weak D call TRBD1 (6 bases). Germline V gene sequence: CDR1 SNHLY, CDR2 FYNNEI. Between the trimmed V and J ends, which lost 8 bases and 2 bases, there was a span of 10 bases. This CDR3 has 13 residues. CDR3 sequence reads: CASRDNAYNEQFF. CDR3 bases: TGTGCCAGCCGGGACAACGCCTACAATGAGCAGTTCTTC.

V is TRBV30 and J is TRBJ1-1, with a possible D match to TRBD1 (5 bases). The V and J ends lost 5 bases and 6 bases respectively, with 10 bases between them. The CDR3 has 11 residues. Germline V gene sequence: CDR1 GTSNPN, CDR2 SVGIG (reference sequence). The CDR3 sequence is CAWSLGAEAFF. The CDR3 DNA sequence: TGTGCCTGGTCACTAGGGGCTGAAGCTTTCTTT.

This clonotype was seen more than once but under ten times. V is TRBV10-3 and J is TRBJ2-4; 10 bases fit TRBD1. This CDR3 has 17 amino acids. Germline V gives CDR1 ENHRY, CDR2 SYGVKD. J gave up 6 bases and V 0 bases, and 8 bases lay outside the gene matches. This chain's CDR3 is CAISESGQGSWLNIQYF. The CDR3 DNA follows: TGTGCCATCAGTGAGTCGGGACAGGGGTCATGGCTAAACATTCAGTACTTC.

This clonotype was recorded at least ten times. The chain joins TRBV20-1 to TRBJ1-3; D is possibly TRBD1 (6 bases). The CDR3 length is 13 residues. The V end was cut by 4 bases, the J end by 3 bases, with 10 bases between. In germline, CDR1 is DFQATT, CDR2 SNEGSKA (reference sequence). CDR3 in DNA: TGCAGTGCTACACAGGGAATTGGAAACACCATATATTTT. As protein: CSATQGIGNTIYF.

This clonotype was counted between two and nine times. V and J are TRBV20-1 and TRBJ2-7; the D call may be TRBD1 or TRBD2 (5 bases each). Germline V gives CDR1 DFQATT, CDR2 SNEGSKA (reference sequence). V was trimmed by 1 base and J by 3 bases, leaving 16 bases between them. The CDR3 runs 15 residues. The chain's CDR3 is CSARANRRASYEQYF. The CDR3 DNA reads TGCAGTGCTAGAGCGAACAGGCGGGCGAGCTACGAGCAGTACTTC.

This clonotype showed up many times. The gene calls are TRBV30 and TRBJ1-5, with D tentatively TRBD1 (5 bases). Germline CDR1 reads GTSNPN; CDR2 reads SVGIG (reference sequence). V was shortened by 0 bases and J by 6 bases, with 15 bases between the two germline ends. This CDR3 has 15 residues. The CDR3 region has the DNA TGTGCCTGGAGTGTACTGTCGCAGGGCGGTCAGCCCCAGCATTTT. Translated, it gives CAWSVLSQGGQPQHF.

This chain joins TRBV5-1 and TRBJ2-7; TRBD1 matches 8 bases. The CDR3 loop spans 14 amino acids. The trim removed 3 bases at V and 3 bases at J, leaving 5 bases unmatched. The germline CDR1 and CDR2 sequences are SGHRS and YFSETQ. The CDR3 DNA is TGCGCCAGCAGCTGGGGGACAGGTCTCTACGAGCAGTACTTC. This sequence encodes CASSWGTGLYEQYF.

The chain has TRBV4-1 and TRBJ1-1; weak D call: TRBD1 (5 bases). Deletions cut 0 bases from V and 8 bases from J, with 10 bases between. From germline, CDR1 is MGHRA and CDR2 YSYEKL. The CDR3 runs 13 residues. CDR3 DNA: TGCGCCAGCAGCCAAGAGGTCAGGGCCGAAGCTTTCTTT. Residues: CASSQEVRAEAFF.

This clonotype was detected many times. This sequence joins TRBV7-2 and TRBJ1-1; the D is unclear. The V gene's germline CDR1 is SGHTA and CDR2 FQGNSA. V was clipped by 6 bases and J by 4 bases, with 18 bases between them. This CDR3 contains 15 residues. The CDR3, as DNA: TGTGCCAGCAGGCTCCGTGGCCTCCCTTCCACTGAAGCTTTCTTT. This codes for CASRLRGLPSTEAFF.

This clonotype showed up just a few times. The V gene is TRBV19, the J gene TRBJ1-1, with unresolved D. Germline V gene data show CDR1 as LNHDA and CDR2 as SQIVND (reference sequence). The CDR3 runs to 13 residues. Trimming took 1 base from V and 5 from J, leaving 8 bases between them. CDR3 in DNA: TGTGCCAGTAGTATAGGGGCGGCTACTGAAGCTTTCTTT. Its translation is CASSIGAATEAFF.

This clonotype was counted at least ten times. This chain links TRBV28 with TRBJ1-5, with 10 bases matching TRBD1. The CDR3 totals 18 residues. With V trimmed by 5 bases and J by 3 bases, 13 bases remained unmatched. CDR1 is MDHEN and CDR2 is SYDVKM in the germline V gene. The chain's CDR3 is CASSLLALDRGHNQPQHF. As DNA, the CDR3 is TGTGCCAGCAGTCTACTCGCACTTGACAGGGGGCACAATCAGCCCCAGCATTTT.

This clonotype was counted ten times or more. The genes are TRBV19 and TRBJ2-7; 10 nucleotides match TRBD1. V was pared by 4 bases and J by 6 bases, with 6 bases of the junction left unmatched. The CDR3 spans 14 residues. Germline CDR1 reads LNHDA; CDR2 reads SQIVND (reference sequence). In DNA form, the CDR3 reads TGTGCCAGTAGTAGGAGAGGACAGGGGGGCGAGCAGTACTTC. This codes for CASSRRGQGGEQYF.

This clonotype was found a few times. This chain's CDR3 is CASSPRGADTEAFF. The CDR3 DNA reads TGTGCCAGCAGTCCACGGGGGGCGGACACTGAAGCTTTCTTT. V and J are TRBV27 and TRBJ1-1; D perhaps matches TRBD1 (6 bases). The V gene lost 5 bases and the J gene lost 3 bases, with 13 bases spanning the gap. Germline V gives CDR1 MNHEY, CDR2 SMNVEV (reference sequence). The CDR3 runs to 14 residues.

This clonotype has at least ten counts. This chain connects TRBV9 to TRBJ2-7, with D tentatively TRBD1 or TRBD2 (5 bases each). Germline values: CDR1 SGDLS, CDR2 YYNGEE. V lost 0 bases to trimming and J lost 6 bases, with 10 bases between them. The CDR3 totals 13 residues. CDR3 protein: CASSVAGTSEQYF. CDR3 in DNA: TGTGCCAGCAGCGTAGCCGGGACGTCCGAGCAGTACTTC.

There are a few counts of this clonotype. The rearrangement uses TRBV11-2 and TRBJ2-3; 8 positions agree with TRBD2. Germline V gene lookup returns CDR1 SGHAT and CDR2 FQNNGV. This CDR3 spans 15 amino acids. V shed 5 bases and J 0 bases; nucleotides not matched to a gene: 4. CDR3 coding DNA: TGTGCCAGCAGCCGTGGACTAGCTAGCACAGATACGCAGTATTTT. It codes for CASSRGLASTDTQYF.

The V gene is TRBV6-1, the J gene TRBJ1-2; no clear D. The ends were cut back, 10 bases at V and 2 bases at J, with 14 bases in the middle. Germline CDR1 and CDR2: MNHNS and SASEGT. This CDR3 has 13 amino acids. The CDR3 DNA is TGTGCCACCGGGAGGCAGACGAACTATGGCTACACCTTC. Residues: CATGRQTNYGYTF.

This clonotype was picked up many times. CDR3 amino acids: CASTTGLVYTGELFF. The DNA for the CDR3 is TGTGCCAGCACCACGGGACTAGTATACACCGGGGAGCTGTTTTTT. The V gene is TRBV6-5, the J gene TRBJ2-2, with 8 bases identical to TRBD2. The CDR3 has 15 amino acids. With V trimmed by 7 bases and J by 3 bases, 7 bases remained unmatched. Germline V gene data show CDR1 as MNHEY and CDR2 as SVGAGI.

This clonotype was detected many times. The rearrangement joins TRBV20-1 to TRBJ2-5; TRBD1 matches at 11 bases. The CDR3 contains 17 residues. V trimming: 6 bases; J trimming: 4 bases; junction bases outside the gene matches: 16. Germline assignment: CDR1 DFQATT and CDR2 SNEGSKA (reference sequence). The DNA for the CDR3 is TGCAGTGCCCCAAACCATGCCGGACAGGGGGCGGGAGAGACCCAGTACTTC. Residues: CSAPNHAGQGAGETQYF.

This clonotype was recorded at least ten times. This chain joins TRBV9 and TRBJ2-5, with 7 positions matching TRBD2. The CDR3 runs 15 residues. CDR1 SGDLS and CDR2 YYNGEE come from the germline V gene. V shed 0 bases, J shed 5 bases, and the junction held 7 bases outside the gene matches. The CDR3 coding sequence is TGTGCCAGCAGCGTAGGGGTGGGGGGGTTGGAGACCCAGTACTTC. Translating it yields CASSVGVGGLETQYF.

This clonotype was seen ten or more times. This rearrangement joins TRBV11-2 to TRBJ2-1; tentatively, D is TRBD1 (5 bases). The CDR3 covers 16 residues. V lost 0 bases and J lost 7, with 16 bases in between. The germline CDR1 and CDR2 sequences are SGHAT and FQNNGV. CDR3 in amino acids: CASSLDRVVEANEQFF. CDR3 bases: TGTGCCAGCAGCTTAGACAGGGTAGTCGAGGCGAATGAGCAGTTCTTC.